Listed below are T cell receptor beta chains from one sample, sequenced in a study of T-cell reconstitution after alpha-beta-depleted transplantation in children. TCRdb used MiXCR to reprocess the PCR reads, holding one entry per CDR3 protein. The data hold 500,000 to 600,000 distinct CDR3 sequences, with 27% observed a single time. The sequences come from PBMCs, collected before TCRalphabeta/CD19-depleted stem cell transplant. Receptor source: a boy in the first two years of life with Wiskott-Aldrich syndrome, due to receive a stem cell transplant. Each CDR3 is given with its conserved first and last residue. D genes are given only for firm matches. The size field is filled for only some rows; it gives once, few, many or a size class.

v_call clone_size d_call cdr3_aa
TRBV25-1 - TRBD2 CASSHGGEAYNEQFF
TRBV10-3 - TRBD2 CAISGGLAGFEEYF
TRBV20-1 - - CSARGVQGDYGYTF
TRBV1 - - CTSSQGGSTDTQYF
TRBV5-1 few TRBD2 CASSSLAGSRNEQFF
TRBV5-1 - TRBD1 CASPTRTGGPLQFF
TRBV29-1 - - CSVVVTGDTQYF
TRBV4-2 few TRBD2 CASSQRSGLTNDNGQYF
TRBV20-1 few - CSARIQVETQYF
TRBV15 few TRBD2 CATSREAGGLYNEQFF
TRBV6-2/TRBV6-3 few - CASSPGLLGARDFWANVLTF
TRBV12-3/TRBV12-4 few - CASGDINYGYTF
TRBV20-1 few - CSAPTGMAEAFF
TRBV27 - TRBD1 CASSPRDRGKTEAFF
TRBV12-3/TRBV12-4 - - CASSFRGGHYGYTF
TRBV5-6 few - CASSFWNSNQPQHF
TRBV9 few - CASSVQSSGDYGYTF
TRBV7-8 - - CASSLEGEQPHHF
TRBV7-3 - TRBD2 CASSSYSGRAHEQFF
TRBV7-2 - - CASSKLGGMNTEAFF
TRBV5-1 - TRBD2 CASSSGLAGGRRNEQFF
TRBV20-1 - TRBD1 CSAREDRNYGYTF
TRBV5-5 - - CASTTRGAETQYF
TRBV20-1 - TRBD2 CSALLSGRAFEQYF
TRBV20-1 - TRBD2 CSARGWEGPGPTDTQYF
TRBV3-1 - TRBD1 CASSHWDRASTDTQYF
TRBV5-1 - - CASSLAGDGSPLHF